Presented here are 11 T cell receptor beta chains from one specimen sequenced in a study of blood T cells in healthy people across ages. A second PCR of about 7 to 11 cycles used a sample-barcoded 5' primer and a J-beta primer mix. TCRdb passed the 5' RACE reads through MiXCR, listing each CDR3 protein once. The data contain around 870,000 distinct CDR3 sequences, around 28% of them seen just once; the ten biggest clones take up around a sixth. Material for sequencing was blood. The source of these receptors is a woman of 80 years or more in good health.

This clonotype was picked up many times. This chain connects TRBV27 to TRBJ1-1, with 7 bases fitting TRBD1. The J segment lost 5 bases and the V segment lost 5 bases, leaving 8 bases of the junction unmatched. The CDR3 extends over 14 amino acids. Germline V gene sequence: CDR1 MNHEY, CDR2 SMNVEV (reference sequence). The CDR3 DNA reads TGTGCCAGCAGTCCCAACAGGGGAAGGACTGAAGCTTTCTTT. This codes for CASSPNRGRTEAFF.

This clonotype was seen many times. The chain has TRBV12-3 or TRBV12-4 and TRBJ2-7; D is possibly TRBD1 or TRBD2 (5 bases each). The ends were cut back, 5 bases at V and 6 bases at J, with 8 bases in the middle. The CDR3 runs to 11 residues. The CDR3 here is CASSPGSEQYF. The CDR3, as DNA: TGTGCCAGCAGTCCAGGGAGCGAGCAGTACTTC.

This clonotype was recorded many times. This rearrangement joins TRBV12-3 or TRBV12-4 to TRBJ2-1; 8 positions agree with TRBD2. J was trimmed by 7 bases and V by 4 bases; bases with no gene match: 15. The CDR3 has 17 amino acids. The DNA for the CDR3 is TGTGCCAGCAGTTCTCCGCCGGGACTAGACCCTCTGAATGAGCAGTTCTTC. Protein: CASSSPPGLDPLNEQFF.

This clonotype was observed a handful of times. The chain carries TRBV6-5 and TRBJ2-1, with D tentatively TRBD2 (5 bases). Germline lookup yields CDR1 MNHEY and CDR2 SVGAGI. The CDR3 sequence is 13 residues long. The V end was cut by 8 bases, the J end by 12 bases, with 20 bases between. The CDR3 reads CASGPLYRDGQFF. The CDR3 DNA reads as TGTGCCAGCGGGCCACTATACCGGGATGGGCAGTTCTTC.

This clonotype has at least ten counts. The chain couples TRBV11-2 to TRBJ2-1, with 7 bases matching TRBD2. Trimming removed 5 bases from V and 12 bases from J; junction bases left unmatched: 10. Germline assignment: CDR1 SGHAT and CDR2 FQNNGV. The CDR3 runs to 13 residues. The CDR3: CASSPSGPSRQFF. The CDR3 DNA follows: TGTGCCAGCAGCCCTAGCGGTCCGTCGAGGCAGTTCTTC.

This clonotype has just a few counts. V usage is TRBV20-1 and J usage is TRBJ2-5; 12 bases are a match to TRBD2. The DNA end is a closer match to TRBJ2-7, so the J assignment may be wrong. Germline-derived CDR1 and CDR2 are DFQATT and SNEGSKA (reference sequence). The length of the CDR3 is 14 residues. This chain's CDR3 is CSARDLAGGHEQYF. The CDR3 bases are TGCAGTGCTAGAGATCTAGCGGGGGGGCACGAGCAGTACTTC.

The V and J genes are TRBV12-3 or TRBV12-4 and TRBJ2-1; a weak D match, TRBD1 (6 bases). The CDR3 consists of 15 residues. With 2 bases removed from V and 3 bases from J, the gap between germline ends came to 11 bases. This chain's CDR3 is CASSLPGQNYNEQFF. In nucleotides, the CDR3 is TGTGCCAGCAGTTTACCTGGACAGAACTACAATGAGCAGTTCTTC.

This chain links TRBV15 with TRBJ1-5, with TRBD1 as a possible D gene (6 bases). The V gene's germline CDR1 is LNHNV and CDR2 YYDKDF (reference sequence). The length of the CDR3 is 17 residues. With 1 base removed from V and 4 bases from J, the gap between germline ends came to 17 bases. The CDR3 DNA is TGTGCCACCAGCAGAGGTTCTACAGGGAGGGGTAATCAGCCCCAGCATTTT. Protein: CATSRGSTGRGNQPQHF.

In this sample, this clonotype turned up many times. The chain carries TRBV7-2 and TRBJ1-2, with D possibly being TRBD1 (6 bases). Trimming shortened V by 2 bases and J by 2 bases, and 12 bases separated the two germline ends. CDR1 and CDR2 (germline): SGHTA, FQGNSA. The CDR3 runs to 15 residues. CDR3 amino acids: CASSLSRTGNYGYTF. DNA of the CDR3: TGTGCCAGCAGCTTAAGCCGTACAGGGAACTATGGCTACACCTTC.

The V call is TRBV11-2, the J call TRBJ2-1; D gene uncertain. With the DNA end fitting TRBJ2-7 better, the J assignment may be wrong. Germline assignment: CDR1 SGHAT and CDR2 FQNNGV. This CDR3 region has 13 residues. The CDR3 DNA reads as TGTGCCAGCAGCTTCGCCGCCTACAATGAGCAGTACTTC. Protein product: CASSFAAYNEQYF.

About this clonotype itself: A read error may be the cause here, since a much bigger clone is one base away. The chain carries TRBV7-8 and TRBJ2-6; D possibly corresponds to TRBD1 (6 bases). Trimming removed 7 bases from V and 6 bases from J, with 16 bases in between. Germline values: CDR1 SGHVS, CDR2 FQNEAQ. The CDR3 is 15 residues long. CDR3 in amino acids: CASTPQGNPANVLTF. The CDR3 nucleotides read TGTGCCAGCACTCCACAGGGAAACCCGGCCAACGTCCTGACTTTC.